This paragraph covers one T cell receptor beta chain sequence. The source of the sample is a study of blood T cell repertoires in COVID-19. The CDR3 has 15 residues. Deletions cut 0 bases from V and 3 bases from J, with 11 bases between. The germline V gene has CDR1 MGHRA and CDR2 YSYEKL. Per the study methods: Amplification with reference gene primers provided the estimates of nucleated cell counts. Data came from immunoSEQ multiplex PCR; TCRdb stores just in-frame clones and leaves some out. That table furnishes V, J and clone size, whereas the DNA furnished D and trimming. This sample has 350,000 to 500,000 clones, with more than 70% found just once. Those enrolled, adults aged roughly 18 to 89 years, came from roughly 22 US areas. Participant-given clinical history determined each cohort assignment. Someone with COVID-19 had been met by exposed participants within 2 weeks before study entry.

The chain has TRBV4-1 and TRBJ1-2; D is uncertain. The source is a woman aged 18-30 years who had been exposed to COVID-19. Sequencing was done on a sample of PBMCs or T cells enriched from blood (not recorded which). The CDR3 loop reads CASSQDRERYYGYTF. Written as DNA, the CDR3 is TGCGCCAGCAGCCAAGATAGAGAGCGTTACTATGGCTACACCTTC.